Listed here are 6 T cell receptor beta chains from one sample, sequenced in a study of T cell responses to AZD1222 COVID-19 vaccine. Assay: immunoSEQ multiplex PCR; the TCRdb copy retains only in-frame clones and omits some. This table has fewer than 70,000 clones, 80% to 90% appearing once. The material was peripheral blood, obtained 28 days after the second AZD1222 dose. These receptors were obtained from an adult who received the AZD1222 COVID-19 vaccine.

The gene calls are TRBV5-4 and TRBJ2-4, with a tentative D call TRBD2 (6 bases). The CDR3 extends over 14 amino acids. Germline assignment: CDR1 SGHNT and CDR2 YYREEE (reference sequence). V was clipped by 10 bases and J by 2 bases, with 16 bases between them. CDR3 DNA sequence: TGTGCCCGCCGGGGAGCGGGTACCAAAAACATTCAGTACTTC. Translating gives CARRGAGTKNIQYF.

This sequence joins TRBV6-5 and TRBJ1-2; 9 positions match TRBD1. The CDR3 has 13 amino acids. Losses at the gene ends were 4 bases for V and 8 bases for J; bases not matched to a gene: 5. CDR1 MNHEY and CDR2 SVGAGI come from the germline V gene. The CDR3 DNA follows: TGTGCCAGCAGTTGGGGGACAGGGACAGGCTACACCTTC. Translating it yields CASSWGTGTGYTF.

In DNA, the CDR3 is TGCGCCAGCAGCTTGGGGACAGCGCGAGAGGGCTACACCTTC. Its translation is CASSLGTAREGYTF. V gene TRBV5-1 combines with J gene TRBJ1-2; a weak D match, TRBD1 (6 bases). Germline V gene data show CDR1 as SGHRS and CDR2 as YFSETQ. V lost 0 bases to trimming and J lost 8 bases, with 14 bases between them. CDR3 length equals 14 residues.

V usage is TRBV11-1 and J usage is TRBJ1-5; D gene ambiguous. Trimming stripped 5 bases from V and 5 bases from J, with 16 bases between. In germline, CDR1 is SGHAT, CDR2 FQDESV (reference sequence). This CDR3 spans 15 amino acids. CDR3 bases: TGTGCCAGCAGCGACGACGCCACAGCAGATCAGCCCCAGCATTTT. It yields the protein CASSDDATADQPQHF.

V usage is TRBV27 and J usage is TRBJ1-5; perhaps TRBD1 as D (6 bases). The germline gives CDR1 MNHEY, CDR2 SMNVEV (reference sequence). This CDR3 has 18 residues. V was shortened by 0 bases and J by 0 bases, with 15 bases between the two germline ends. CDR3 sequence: CASSLSSQGRFSNQPQHF. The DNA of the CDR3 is TGTGCCAGCAGTTTATCGAGTCAGGGGCGATTTAGCAATCAGCCCCAGCATTTT.

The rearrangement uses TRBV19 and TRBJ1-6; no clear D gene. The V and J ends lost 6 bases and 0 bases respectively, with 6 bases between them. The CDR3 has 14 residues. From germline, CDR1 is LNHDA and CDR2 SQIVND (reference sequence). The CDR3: CASSRSSYNSPLHF. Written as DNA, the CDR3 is TGTGCCAGTAGCCGGAGCTCCTATAATTCACCCCTCCACTTT.